Below are 10 T cell receptor beta chains sequenced from a single sample in a study of T cell responses to AZD1222 COVID-19 vaccine. Profiled with immunoSEQ multiplex PCR; TCRdb holds only in-frame clones, not every one. The top ten hold around 1.5% of the sample, which has some 120,000 clones, more than 80% seen once. The sequenced sample was peripheral blood, obtained on day 0 of AZD1222 vaccination. These receptors were obtained from an adult in good health.

This clone has a single count. V gene TRBV5-4 combines with J gene TRBJ2-1, with TRBD1 as a possible D gene (6 bases). The germline V gene encodes CDR1 SGHNT and CDR2 YYREEE (reference sequence). This CDR3 is built from 14 residues. Trimming took 0 bases from V and 4 from J, leaving 8 bases between them. CDR3 loop: CASSLGGGYNEQFF. CDR3 coding DNA: TGTGCCAGCAGCTTGGGAGGGGGATACAATGAGCAGTTCTTC.

The chain carries TRBV7-9 and TRBJ1-1; unclear D gene. The germline CDR1 and CDR2 sequences are SEHNR and FQNEAQ (reference sequence). V was trimmed by 5 bases and J by 4 bases, leaving 8 bases between them. The CDR3 contains 12 residues. The CDR3 nucleotides are TGTGCCAGCAGCAGAGACCGCACTGAAGCTTTCTTT. Translating it yields CASSRDRTEAFF.

Notes on this clone: Sequence at one end of the junction differs from germline and may be a read error. The chain uses TRBV28 and TRBJ2-4; D might be TRBD1 (6 bases). Looked up from germline, CDR1 is MDHEN and CDR2 is SYDVKM. This CDR3 spans 14 amino acids. The CDR3 sequence is CASSTGPAQNIQYF. For the CDR3, the DNA is TGTGCCAGCTCAACAGGGCCAGCCCAAAACATTCAGTACTTC.

CDR3: CAWRLAGQTGELFF. As DNA, the CDR3 is TGTGCCTGGAGACTAGCGGGACAAACCGGGGAGCTGTTTTTT. This sequence joins TRBV30 and TRBJ2-2; 10 bases match TRBD2. The CDR3 runs to 14 residues. V dropped 3 bases and J dropped 5; count of bases not matched to a gene: 3. The germline V gene has CDR1 GTSNPN and CDR2 SVGIG (reference sequence).

V usage is TRBV4-3 and J usage is TRBJ2-1; perhaps TRBD1 as D (6 bases). The CDR3 totals 16 residues. Germline V gives CDR1 LGHNA, CDR2 YSLEER. The V and J ends lost 4 bases and 0 bases respectively, with 13 bases between them. This CDR3 reads CASSPGASSSYNEQFF. CDR3 nucleotides: TGCGCCAGCAGCCCAGGGGCGTCGAGCTCCTACAATGAGCAGTTCTTC.

This chain joins TRBV4-2 and TRBJ2-7; D gene unclear. The V gene lost 2 bases and the J gene lost 0 bases, with 5 bases spanning the gap. The CDR3 is 13 amino acids. From germline, CDR1 is LGHNA and CDR2 YNFKEQ. CDR3 region: CASSQSYSYEQYF. Written as DNA, the CDR3 is TGTGCCAGCAGCCAATCATACTCCTACGAGCAGTACTTC.

The chain couples TRBV25-1 to TRBJ1-5, with D unresolved. Per the germline V gene, CDR1 is MGHDK and CDR2 is SYGVNS. V was shortened by 5 bases and J by 0 bases, with 17 bases between the two germline ends. The CDR3 consists of 17 residues. CDR3 DNA: TGTGCCAGCAGTTCCTCTTCAAAGGGAACTAGCAATCAGCCCCAGCATTTT. Residues: CASSSSSKGTSNQPQHF.

Written as DNA, the CDR3 is TGTGCCAGCAGCTGGGGGACGGCCTACGAGCAGTACTTC. This codes for CASSWGTAYEQYF. The chain combines TRBV5-6 with TRBJ2-7, with D perhaps being TRBD1 or TRBD2 (5 bases each). The CDR3 sequence is 13 residues long. Trimming took off 3 bases at V and 2 bases at J, with 9 bases between the two ends. Germline CDR1 SGHDT, CDR2 YYEEEE.

The sample holds a few counts of this clone. This chain joins TRBV7-9 and TRBJ2-7, with D unclear. V was cut by 1 base and J by 0 bases, with 7 bases left in between. This CDR3 comprises 14 residues. CDR1 and CDR2 (germline): SEHNR, FQNEAQ (reference sequence). The DNA for the CDR3 is TGTGCCAGCAGCTTAGACCAGGCCTCCTACGAGCAGTACTTC. Encoded protein: CASSLDQASYEQYF.

The chain couples TRBV25-1 to TRBJ1-2, with TRBD1 as a possible D gene (6 bases). The germline V gene has CDR1 MGHDK and CDR2 SYGVNS. The CDR3 is 13 amino acids. V was cut by 3 bases and J by 2 bases, with 7 bases left in between. Here the CDR3 reads CASSEQGNYGYTF. For the CDR3, the DNA is TGTGCCAGCAGTGAGCAGGGGAACTATGGCTACACCTTC.